What follows are 23 T cell receptor beta chains derived from one specimen sequenced in a study of cytomegalovirus exposure and HLA in healthy donors (dated by TCRdb to about 2017). The library was prepared using the immunoSEQ multiplex PCR assay. For the multiplex PCR, a mixture combining 60 forward primers for TCR Vbeta segments and 13 reverse primers for TCR Jbeta segments was used. This immuneACCESS table, as held by TCRdb, lists in-frame sequences with V and J called but not all clones. Of the missing ones, under half trace to an unresolved V gene in checked studies; the others have no known cause. The sample yields under 55,000 clones; around 73% were counted once. The biggest ten clones account for roughly 3.2% of the sample. Material: PBMCs. These receptor sequences come from a woman younger than 45 in good health and CMV-seronegative.

The rearrangement uses TRBV29-1 and TRBJ1-1, with 9 bases lining up with TRBD1. CDR1 is SQVTM and CDR2 is ANQGSEA in the germline V gene. The ends lost 3 bases at V and 1 base at J; junction bases unmatched: 0. The CDR3 has 13 amino acids. This chain's CDR3 is CSVEGQGNTEAFF. CDR3 DNA sequence: TGCAGCGTTGAGGGACAGGGGAACACTGAAGCTTTCTTT.

The V gene is TRBV25-1, the J gene TRBJ2-2; D may be TRBD2 (6 bases). V lost 1 base to trimming and J lost 2 bases, with 8 bases between them. The length of the CDR3 is 15 residues. The V gene's germline CDR1 is MGHDK and CDR2 SYGVNS. CDR3 sequence: CASSESRGNTGELFF. CDR3 sequence (DNA): TGTGCCAGCAGTGAATCGCGGGGCAACACCGGGGAGCTGTTTTTT.

DNA for the CDR3: TGTGCCTGGAGTGATGAAACCGGGACAGATAATTCACCCCTCCACTTT. This encodes CAWSDETGTDNSPLHF. The chain recombines TRBV30 with TRBJ1-6; 7 bases agree with TRBD1. From germline, CDR1 is GTSNPN and CDR2 SVGIG (reference sequence). The CDR3 extends over 16 amino acids. J was trimmed by 5 bases and V by 1 base; bases with no gene match: 8.

The V gene is TRBV6-5, the J gene TRBJ1-2; 7 bases fit TRBD1. V lost 7 bases, J lost 2 bases, and 1 base stayed unmatched. Germline values: CDR1 MNHEY, CDR2 SVGAGI. This CDR3 is built from 12 residues. For the CDR3, the DNA is TGTGCCAGCAAGACAGGGAACTATGGCTACACCTTC. It yields the protein CASKTGNYGYTF.

The V call is TRBV30, the J call TRBJ2-2; D not resolved. The CDR3 contains 14 residues. V was trimmed by 1 base and J by 2 bases, leaving 8 bases between them. Germline-derived CDR1 and CDR2 are GTSNPN and SVGIG (reference sequence). CDR3 sequence reads: CAWSADTNTGELFF. The CDR3 DNA reads as TGTGCCTGGAGTGCAGACACAAACACCGGGGAGCTGTTTTTT.

There are a few counts of this clone. This chain joins TRBV7-2 and TRBJ2-5, with 10 bases fitting TRBD2. The V and J ends lost 2 bases and 4 bases, in that order; junction bases with no gene match: 4. CDR1 and CDR2 from the germline V gene are SGHTA and FQGNSA. This CDR3 has 15 amino acids. This chain's CDR3 is CASSLTAGGRETQYF. The CDR3 DNA sequence: TGTGCCAGCAGCTTAACAGCGGGGGGGAGAGAGACCCAGTACTTC.

The chain employs TRBV6-5 and TRBJ2-3; D unclear. The CDR3 totals 11 residues. From germline, CDR1 is MNHEY and CDR2 SVGAGI. V lost 8 bases, J lost 6 bases, and 9 bases lay in between. In DNA, the CDR3 is TGTGCCAGCCGCTCCCGGGATACGCAGTATTTT. This sequence encodes CASRSRDTQYF.

The chain combines TRBV6-1 with TRBJ1-4; D may be TRBD1 (5 bases). V was clipped by 8 bases and J by 11 bases, with 15 bases between them. CDR1 is MNHNS and CDR2 is SASEGT in the germline V gene. This CDR3 comprises 12 residues. CDR3 sequence reads: CASQAGSAKLFF. The CDR3 coding sequence is TGTGCCAGCCAGGCAGGGTCAGCTAAACTGTTTTTT.

The V and J genes are TRBV9 and TRBJ2-7; D is possibly TRBD1 (6 bases). Per germline, CDR1 SGDLS and CDR2 YYNGEE. CDR3 length: 15 amino acids. V was shortened by 4 bases and J by 4 bases, with 18 bases between the two germline ends. CDR3: CASSHGWAGEYEQYF. The CDR3 region has the DNA TGTGCCAGCAGCCACGGTTGGGCAGGGGAATACGAGCAGTACTTC.

This rearrangement joins TRBV28 to TRBJ1-6; D remains unclear. Germline V gives CDR1 MDHEN, CDR2 SYDVKM. CDR3 length: 15 amino acids. V was clipped by 6 bases and J by 9 bases, with 18 bases between them. CDR3 amino acids: CASSSDRRRGSPLHF. CDR3 DNA: TGTGCCAGCAGCTCCGACCGGAGGAGAGGTTCACCCCTCCACTTT.

This clone showed up just a few times. The chain couples TRBV15 to TRBJ2-1, with D unresolved. Trimming shortened V by 4 bases and J by 0 bases, and 10 bases separated the two germline ends. The CDR3 runs to 15 residues. The germline V gene encodes CDR1 LNHNV and CDR2 YYDKDF (reference sequence). The CDR3 sequence: CATSIDLSSYNEQFF. Here the CDR3 DNA reads TGTGCCACCAGCATAGATCTAAGCTCCTACAATGAGCAGTTCTTC.

This chain uses TRBV6-5 with TRBJ2-2; D gene unclear. Trimming took 2 bases from V and 3 from J, leaving 7 bases between them. From germline, CDR1 is MNHEY and CDR2 SVGAGI. The CDR3 is 14 amino acids. The CDR3 here is CASSYESDTGELFF. The DNA of the CDR3 is TGTGCCAGCAGTTACGAGTCTGACACCGGGGAGCTGTTTTTT.

The rearrangement joins TRBV5-6 to TRBJ2-7, with D tentatively TRBD2 (5 bases). Germline V gene data show CDR1 as SGHDT and CDR2 as YYEEEE. The V end was cut by 4 bases, the J end by 7 bases, with 24 bases between. The length of the CDR3 is 16 residues. CDR3 coding DNA: TGTGCCAGCAGCCTAATGGCTCGCGCAGACTACGTAGAGCAGTACTTC. Translating it yields CASSLMARADYVEQYF.

There are a few counts of this clone. The rearrangement links TRBV7-2 to TRBJ2-5; 9 bases are a match to TRBD2. The CDR3 is 16 residues long. The ends lost 0 bases at V and 5 bases at J; junction bases unmatched: 7. Germline loops: CDR1 SGHTA, CDR2 FQGNSA. In DNA form, the CDR3 reads TGTGCCAGCAGCTTAGCCAGGCTAGCGGGACGGGAGACCCAGTACTTC. Translated, it gives CASSLARLAGRETQYF. Based on the CDR3 plus reference TRBV7-2 and TRBJ2-5, the full variable domain is GAGVSQSPSNKVTEKGKDVELRCDPISGHTALYWYRQSLGQGLEFLIYFQGNSAPDKSGLPSDRFSAERTGGSVSTLTIQRTQQEDSAVYLCASSLARLAGRETQYFGPGTRLLVL.

J is TRBJ1-1 and V is TRBV2, with unresolved D. V gave up 4 bases and J gave up 4 bases, with 10 bases separating them. The germline V gene has CDR1 SNHLY and CDR2 FYNNEI. The CDR3 totals 13 residues. The CDR3 region has the DNA TGTGCCAGCAGTGTGGTCACTATCACTGAAGCTTTCTTT. Translated, it gives CASSVVTITEAFF.

The V and J genes are TRBV5-1 and TRBJ2-1, with 11 bases identical to TRBD2. This CDR3 comprises 15 residues. V lost 6 bases to trimming and J lost 9 bases; unmatched junction nucleotides: 11. Germline loops: CDR1 SGHRS, CDR2 YFSETQ. The CDR3 DNA sequence: TGCGCCAGCAAAACGATAGCGGGAGGGCCACCTGAGCAGTTCTTC. Residues: CASKTIAGGPPEQFF.

This chain connects TRBV10-2 to TRBJ1-1; 10 nucleotides agree with TRBD1. Germline CDR1 and CDR2: WSHSY and SAAADI. The CDR3 loop spans 15 amino acids. J lost 2 bases, V lost 6 bases, and 6 bases had no gene match. CDR3 nucleotide sequence: TGCGCCAGCAGGGACAGGGGGGCTCTCAACACTGAAGCTTTCTTT. The encoded protein is CASRDRGALNTEAFF.

This chain uses TRBV2 with TRBJ2-5, with unresolved D. CDR3 length: 11 amino acids. The germline V gene encodes CDR1 SNHLY and CDR2 FYNNEI. V was clipped by 6 bases and J by 0 bases, with 2 bases between them. The CDR3 DNA is TGTGCCAGCAGCGACCAAGAGACCCAGTACTTC. It is translated as CASSDQETQYF.

The chain links TRBV28 to TRBJ2-5; D not resolved. CDR1 and CDR2 from the germline V gene are MDHEN and SYDVKM. Trimming left V 7 bases short and J 0 bases short, with 15 bases between. The CDR3 is 15 amino acids. This CDR3 reads CASTTNDGYQETQYF. Written as DNA, the CDR3 is TGTGCCAGCACCACTAACGACGGGTACCAAGAGACCCAGTACTTC.

This clone was detected a few times. The chain employs TRBV18 and TRBJ2-1, with 9 bases lining up with TRBD2. V trimming: 3 bases; J trimming: 5 bases; junction bases outside the gene matches: 5. This CDR3 has 15 residues. CDR1 and CDR2 (germline): KGHSH, LQKENI. The CDR3 DNA is TGTGCCAGCTCACCCGGGACTAGCAGGAACAATGAGCAGTTCTTC. This encodes CASSPGTSRNNEQFF.

V usage is TRBV5-1 and J usage is TRBJ2-7, with D maybe TRBD2 (5 bases). The V end lost 4 bases, the J end lost 2 bases, and 16 bases lay between the germline ends. The CDR3 covers 15 residues. Per the germline V gene, CDR1 is SGHRS and CDR2 is YFSETQ. The CDR3, as DNA: TGCGCCAGCAGCCCAAACGTGGACTTGACCTACGAGCAGTACTTC. Translated, it gives CASSPNVDLTYEQYF.

A single count supports this clone. This rearrangement joins TRBV7-2 to TRBJ2-3; unclear D gene. The germline gives CDR1 SGHTA, CDR2 FQGNSA. The CDR3 length is 14 residues. The V end lost 1 base, the J end lost 2 bases, and 7 bases lay between the germline ends. Here the CDR3 reads CASSLVSVTDTQYF. CDR3 sequence (DNA): TGTGCCAGCAGCTTAGTCTCCGTCACAGATACGCAGTATTTT.

The rearrangement uses TRBV25-1 and TRBJ2-3; 9 nucleotides line up with TRBD2. The CDR3 is 18 residues long. Germline CDR1 reads MGHDK; CDR2 reads SYGVNS. Trimming took 5 bases from V and 4 from J; bases not matched to a gene: 16. DNA of the CDR3: TGTGCCAGCAGTACCCCGGGTGTTAGCGGGGGTTTATCAGATACGCAGTATTTT. This sequence encodes CASSTPGVSGGLSDTQYF.